A selection of T cell receptor beta chains follows, all from one sample in a study of monozygotic twins with cystic fibrosis. The repertoire was sequenced with immunoSEQ multiplex PCR; TCRdb's copy has only in-frame clones and lacks some. The sample lists around 9,500 clones; around 98% were seen once. Sequencing input: blood. The receptors come from a girl aged 2 to 10 with cystic fibrosis. The CDR3 runs from the conserved cysteine through the conserved F or W. The D gene is left open where the match is weak. Clone size appears in some rows only: once, few, many, or a class for an expanded clone.

J | D | V | length | size | CDR3 | DNA
TRBJ1-1 | . | TRBV7-2 | 13 | . | CASSAPGNTEAFF | TGTGCCAGCAGCGCGCCAGGGAACACTGAAGCTTTCTTT
TRBJ1-1 | . | TRBV7-2 | 16 | once | CASSLINGGRRTEAFF | TGTGCCAGCAGCTTAATAAATGGGGGGCGCCGTACTGAAGCTTTCTTT
TRBJ1-1 | . | TRBV18 | 14 | once | CASSLKAGNTEAFF | TGTGCCAGCTCCCTCAAAGCCGGTAACACTGAAGCTTTCTTT
TRBJ1-2 | . | TRBV4-1 | 14 | . | CASSQAGNPWGYTF | TGCGCCAGCAGCCAAGCCGGCAACCCTTGGGGCTACACCTTC
TRBJ2-7 | . | TRBV7-9 | 15 | . | CASSLEGAPGSEQYF | TGTGCCAGCAGCTTAGAAGGGGCCCCGGGGTCCGAGCAGTACTTC
TRBJ2-5 | TRBD2 | TRBV7-9 | 16 | . | CASSFGGRGGQETQYF | TGTGCCAGCAGCTTTGGCGGGAGAGGAGGCCAAGAGACCCAGTACTTC
TRBJ1-5 | TRBD1 | TRBV28 | 15 | . | CATRGPGGRNQPQHF | TGTGCCACCCGGGGTCCAGGGGGCCGCAATCAGCCCCAGCATTTT
TRBJ2-2 | TRBD1 | TRBV7-6 | 15 | . | CASSFGTGIPGELFF | TGTGCCAGCAGCTTTGGGACAGGGATCCCCGGGGAGCTGTTTTTT
TRBJ2-7 | TRBD1 | TRBV15 | 14 | . | CATSQVTGGVEQYF | TGTGCCACCAGCCAAGTGACAGGGGGCGTGGAGCAGTACTTC
TRBJ2-7 | . | TRBV28 | 12 | . | CASSYGYYEQYF | TGTGCCAGCAGCTATGGGTACTACGAGCAGTACTTC
TRBJ2-7 | TRBD2 | TRBV27 | 16 | . | CASSSSSGRFTYEQYF | TGTGCCAGCAGCTCTTCTAGCGGGAGGTTCACCTACGAGCAGTACTTC
TRBJ1-4 | . | TRBV4-3 | 16 | . | CASSQDPGRLYEKLFF | TGCGCCAGCAGCCAAGATCCGGGGAGGTTGTATGAAAAACTGTTTTTT
TRBJ2-3 | TRBD2 | TRBV27 | 16 | . | CASSFWTSGLTDTQYF | TGTGCCAGCAGTTTCTGGACTAGCGGCCTCACAGATACGCAGTATTTT
TRBJ1-2 | TRBD1 | TRBV6-1 | 12 | . | CASSMTGDGYTF | TGTGCCAGCAGCATGACAGGGGATGGCTACACCTTC
TRBJ1-1 | TRBD1 | TRBV7-2 | 16 | . | CASSSGTGGALGEAFF | TGTGCCAGCAGCTCCGGGACAGGGGGCGCCCTGGGTGAAGCTTTCTTT
TRBJ2-7 | TRBD2 | TRBV27 | 15 | . | CASSGSGRGTYEQYF | TGTGCCAGCAGTGGTAGCGGGAGGGGCACCTACGAGCAGTACTTC
TRBJ1-2 | . | TRBV9 | 17 | . | CASSPWTPAPANYGYTF | TGTGCCAGCAGCCCGTGGACACCGGCCCCCGCTAACTATGGCTACACCTTC
TRBJ1-3 | . | TRBV6-5 | 15 | . | CASSRRTGRRDTIYF | TGTGCCAGCAGTCGCCGCACGGGCCGGCGGGACACCATATATTTT